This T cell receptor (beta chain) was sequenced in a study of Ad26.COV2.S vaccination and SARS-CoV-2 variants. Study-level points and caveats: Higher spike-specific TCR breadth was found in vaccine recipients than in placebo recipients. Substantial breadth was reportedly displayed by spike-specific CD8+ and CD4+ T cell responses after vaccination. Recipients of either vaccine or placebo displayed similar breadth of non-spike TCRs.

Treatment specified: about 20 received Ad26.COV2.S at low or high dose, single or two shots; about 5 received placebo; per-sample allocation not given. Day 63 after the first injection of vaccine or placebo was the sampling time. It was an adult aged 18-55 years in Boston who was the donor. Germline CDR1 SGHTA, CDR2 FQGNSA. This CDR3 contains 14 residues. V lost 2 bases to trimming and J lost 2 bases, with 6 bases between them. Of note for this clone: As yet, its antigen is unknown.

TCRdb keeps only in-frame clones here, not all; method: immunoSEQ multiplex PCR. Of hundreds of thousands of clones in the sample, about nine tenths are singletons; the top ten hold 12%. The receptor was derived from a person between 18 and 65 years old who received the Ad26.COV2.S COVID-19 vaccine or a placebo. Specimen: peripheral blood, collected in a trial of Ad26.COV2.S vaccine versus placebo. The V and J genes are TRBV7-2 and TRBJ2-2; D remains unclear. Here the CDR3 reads CASSLSSNTGELFF. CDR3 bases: TGTGCCAGCAGCTTATCCAGCAACACCGGGGAGCTGTTTTTT.